The clone carrying this TCR beta chain was found many times. Its specificity is not known. This sample is drawn from a study of early T cells in non-severe SARS-CoV-2 infection. Study details: Bulk RNA from unsorted whole blood was sequenced; chains were unpaired. Study-level points and caveats: Database matching using VDJdb favored anti-spike CD8 responses, with private and CD4 specificities left missing.

V lost 4 bases and J lost 1; bases outside the gene matches: 11. CDR3 size: 16 residues. Germline CDR1 and CDR2: SGHNT and YYREEE (reference sequence). Researchers tagged individual cDNA molecules with unique molecular identifiers. MiXCR was run by TCRdb on the 5' RACE reads, yielding one entry per CDR3 protein. The table shows some 29,000 distinct CDR3 sequences, with about 4.8% occurring only once. The TCR sequence derives from an adult who was a healthcare worker with PCR-confirmed SARS-CoV-2 infection or an uninfected control (not recorded which). V and J are TRBV5-4 and TRBJ2-7; 7 bases line up with TRBD2. The specimen was whole blood. In DNA form, the CDR3 reads TGTGCCAGCAGCCCGACCTTGGTAGCGGGTTCCTACGAGCAGTACTTC. Translation: CASSPTLVAGSYEQYF.